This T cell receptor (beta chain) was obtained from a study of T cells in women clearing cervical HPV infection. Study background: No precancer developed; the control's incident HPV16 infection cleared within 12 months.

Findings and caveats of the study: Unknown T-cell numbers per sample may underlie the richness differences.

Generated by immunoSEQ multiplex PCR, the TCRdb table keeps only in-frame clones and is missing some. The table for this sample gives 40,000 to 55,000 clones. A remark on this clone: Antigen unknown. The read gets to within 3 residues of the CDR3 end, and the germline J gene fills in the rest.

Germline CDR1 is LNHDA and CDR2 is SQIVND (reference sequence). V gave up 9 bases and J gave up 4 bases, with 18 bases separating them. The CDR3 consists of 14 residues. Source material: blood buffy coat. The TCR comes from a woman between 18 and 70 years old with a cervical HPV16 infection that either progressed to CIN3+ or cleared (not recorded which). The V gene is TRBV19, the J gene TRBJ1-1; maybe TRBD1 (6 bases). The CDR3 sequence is CASSKTGRGTEAFF. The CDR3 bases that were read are TGTGCCAGCTCAAAGACAGGAAGGGGCACTGAA.